Below are 9 T cell receptor beta chains sequenced from a single sample in a study of T cell repertoires in cytomegalovirus infection. TCRdb reanalysed the reads using MiXCR and keeps one entry per CDR3 protein. The table includes about 310,000 distinct CDR3 sequences, roughly 25% detected once. Their cognate antigens are unknown. Here the sequenced sample was cultured PBMCs, taken from culture after CMV antigen stimulation. These receptors all stem from a human donor in good health (CMV status not recorded). Some clones in this sample may be carry-over from other donors' samples.

This chain connects TRBV7-2 to TRBJ1-2; D ambiguous. There are 14 residues in the CDR3. Germline-derived CDR1 and CDR2 are SGHTA and FQGNSA. The V end was cut by 0 bases, the J end by 6 bases, with 11 bases between. This CDR3 reads CASSLAALMDGYTF. The CDR3 coding sequence is TGTGCCAGCAGCTTAGCAGCCCTAATGGATGGCTACACCTTC.

This clonotype was recorded many times. The gene calls are TRBV7-2 and TRBJ2-7, with a tentative D call TRBD2 (5 bases). CDR1 and CDR2 from the germline V gene are SGHTA and FQGNSA. V lost 4 bases, J lost 11 bases, and 15 bases lay in between. There are 12 residues in the CDR3. CDR3 protein: CASSSPWGVEYF. CDR3 DNA: TGTGCCAGCAGCTCTCCTTGGGGAGTCGAGTACTTC.

J is TRBJ2-2 and V is TRBV19; 7 positions agree with TRBD1. Per the germline V gene, CDR1 is LNHDA and CDR2 is SQIVND (reference sequence). The CDR3 is 13 amino acids. V trimming: 6 bases; J trimming: 4 bases; junction bases outside the gene matches: 2. CDR3 sequence reads: CASRGTATGELFF. The CDR3 DNA reads TGTGCCAGTAGAGGGACAGCCACCGGGGAGCTGTTTTTT. Variable domain in full (rest from reference TRBV19 and TRBJ2-2): DGGITQSPKYLFRKEGQNVTLSCEQNLNHDAMYWYRQDPGQGLRLIYYSQIVNDFQKGDIAEGYSVSREKKESFPLTVTSAQKNPTAFYLCASRGTATGELFFGEGSRLTVL.

This chain connects TRBV12-3 or TRBV12-4 to TRBJ1-2; tentatively, D is TRBD1 (5 bases). V was trimmed by 3 bases and J by 4 bases, leaving 9 bases between them. The length of the CDR3 is 13 residues. The DNA of the CDR3 is TGTGCCAGCAGTTTTGGGGGAGCCTATGGCTACACCTTC. Amino acids: CASSFGGAYGYTF.

The rearrangement uses TRBV12-3 or TRBV12-4 and TRBJ1-4; 7 nucleotides agree with TRBD1. Trimming cost V 9 bases and J 5 bases; bases outside gene matches: 6. The CDR3 loop spans 13 amino acids. CDR3 amino acids: CASQGQHNEKLFF. The CDR3 DNA is TGTGCCAGTCAGGGACAGCACAATGAAAAACTGTTTTTT.

There are a few counts of this clonotype. The chain has TRBV6-2 or TRBV6-3 and TRBJ2-7; perhaps TRBD2 as D (6 bases). Trimming stripped 10 bases from V and 3 bases from J, with 19 bases between. This CDR3 is built from 14 residues. Germline CDR1 reads MNHEY; CDR2 reads SVGEGT. As DNA, the CDR3 is TGTGCCACCACTTCGGGCGGAGGGATCTACGAGCAGTACGTC. It is translated as CATTSGGGIYEQYV.

This clonotype was seen a few times. The rearrangement joins TRBV6-6 to TRBJ2-7; possibly TRBD2 for D (5 bases). Trimming took 10 bases from V and 0 from J, leaving 16 bases between them. Per germline, CDR1 MNHNY and CDR2 SVGAGI (reference sequence). The CDR3 contains 14 residues. CDR3 in amino acids: CATRRSADSYEQYV. CDR3 bases: TGTGCCACCCGGCGGTCAGCGGACTCCTACGAGCAGTACGTC.

This clonotype was seen only a few times. The CDR3 region has the DNA TGTGCCAGCAGCTTAGGATACGGCGGGAGGGCCGCCAAAAACATTCAGTACTTC. Amino acid sequence: CASSLGYGGRAAKNIQYF. The V gene is TRBV7-2, the J gene TRBJ2-4, with 9 bases fitting TRBD2. The junction had 8 bases not matched to a gene; V was cut back by 1 base and J by 1 base. This CDR3 is 18 amino acids long. Per germline, CDR1 SGHTA and CDR2 FQGNSA.

V is TRBV4-1 and J is TRBJ2-1; the D is unclear. The CDR3 loop spans 17 amino acids. V was trimmed by 1 base and J by 1 base, leaving 14 bases between them. Germline V lookup: CDR1 MGHRA, CDR2 YSYEKL. The CDR3 DNA reads TGCGCCAGCAGCCAAGCGGCAAACGGGTTGTCCTACAATGAGCAGTTCTTC. Translating it yields CASSQAANGLSYNEQFF.